The sequence of this TCR beta chain was determined in a study of regulatory T cells in long-lasting Graves disease (dated by TCRdb to 2020 to 2023). Some background on the complete study: In the newly diagnosed Graves' disease group, patients had been taking antithyroid drugs for less than 3 months. The study was registered as a clinical trial and conducted in China. A total of about 33 samples underwent TCR sequencing, from about 13 patients with persistent Graves' disease and 20 patients with newly diagnosed Graves' disease. Patients with persistent Graves' disease were compared with patients with newly diagnosed Graves' disease using TCR sequencing and RNA sequencing of peripheral blood.

This sample's time point label indicates: newly diagnosed GD, antithyroid drugs for less than 3 months. For both TCR sequencing and RNA sequencing, RNA was extracted from PBMCs in TRIzol. Graves' disease was diagnosed according to American Thyroid Association guidelines. Recruitment of patients was carried out at an endocrinology department in Xi'an, China. Each patient gave roughly 10 milliliters of peripheral blood, collected in an EDTA anticoagulant tube. Ficoll Paque Plus density gradient separation was used to isolate PBMCs, and no further T cell sorting was done. RNA quality was checked with an Agilent 2100 Bioanalyzer and agarose gel, and concentration with a NanoDrop 2000. Libraries were built with multiplex PCR. Sequenced using an Illumina HiSeq 4000. iRepertoire HTBI primers and Arm-PCR amplification of CDR3 regions were used to construct TCR beta libraries. PCR products were gel purified before sequencing. Concerning the study's data processing: Gene usage analysis of CDR3 amino acid clonotypes used the 62 TRBV and 14 TRBJ segments found across samples. COPE and FqMerger were used to merge the filtered high-quality paired reads into contigs. BLAST was used to align contigs to IMGT TRBV, TRBD and TRBJ reference genes, and CDR3 was defined according to IMGT. Highly expanded clones were defined as clonotypes with a frequency above 0.1%. Shannon entropy was used to measure repertoire diversity, and the Gini coefficient was used to measure V-J evenness. A clonotype found in more than one individual was treated as public. TCRdb handled the public reads itself, with Q25 trimming in fastp and clone calling in MiXCR, and kept productive beta chains. Every CDR3 protein is listed once, alongside the most common genes and DNA of its rows. It is TCRdb's table, rather than the study itself, that gives the V and J calls and clone size. The sample table contains 350,000 to 450,000 distinct CDR3 sequences; only one count was recorded for 16% of them. The ten largest make up 25% to 30% of the sample.

In the case of this clonotype: Its recognized antigen is unknown. There are no base qualities to consult, and no much larger clone falls within one base.

General study outcomes and caveats: Persistent Graves' disease patients showed lower TCR Shannon entropy and fewer highly expanded clones than newly diagnosed patients, suggesting clonal expansion. The study examined only peripheral blood because the primary lesion, thyroid tissue, could not be accessed. More public clonotypes were shared among persistent patients (2,741) than among newly diagnosed patients (approximately 1,000). Sequencing and analysis were restricted to the TCR beta chain. As a limitation, the authors acknowledged that the small sample size may reduce accuracy.

Another study also made use of these data, one on T cells in Graves' hyperthyroidism and ophthalmopathy. The second study's authors report: Stable Graves' hyperthyroidism was defined as the absence of progression to ophthalmopathy over 18 months of follow-up. Hyperthyroidism patients were newly diagnosed, with disease duration under 2 months, and aged 18 to 65 years. Exclusion was applied to patients with uncontrolled infections, other autoimmune diseases, pregnancy or lactation. Diagnoses were established on the basis of clinical symptoms, serum thyroxine and TRAb, thyroid ultrasound, and orbital computed tomography. For the first round of RT-PCR on the TCR CDR3, the HTBI primer set was used together with the Qiagen OneStep RT-PCR kit. Most expanded thyroid clonotypes (frequency above 0.001) were also found in blood, which suggests that blood repertoires may mirror thyroid immune responses. Ophthalmopathy was separated from stable hyperthyroidism by a 13 V-J signature model, with approximately 85% sensitivity and about 81% specificity obtained in cross-validation and 80%/75% obtained in testing. In validation, the model predicted progression to ophthalmopathy with around 71% sensitivity and 72% to 85% specificity, a median of 6.5 months before onset. To identify TCR V-J signatures that set the groups apart, the researchers used a discovery cohort of about a hundred patients, made up of around 42 with Graves' ophthalmopathy and about 59 with stable Graves' hyperthyroidism. An independent validation cohort of about 19 hyperthyroidism patients and about 16 patients who later progressed to ophthalmopathy tested prospective prediction of ophthalmopathy. For training and testing, the 80 to 100 patients in the discovery cohort were randomly divided in a 7:3 ratio. In about 6 Graves' hyperthyroidism patients, the study also compared T-cell repertoires from thyroid tissue with T-cell repertoires from blood. Once sampling was done, hyperthyroidism patients were given methimazole at a starting dose of 30 mg daily, whereas ophthalmopathy patients were given high-dose intravenous methylprednisolone. Libraries were constructed in a second round of multiplex PCR, after which size selection and purification were performed. The libraries were sequenced on an Illumina HiSeq2000 using paired-end 100 bp reads. SOAPnuke was used to process the raw data, throwing out any read that contained adapters or uncalled bases, had a mean Phred below 15, or lacked an exact constant-primer or identifier match. COPE v1.2.5 was used to merge the high-quality paired reads, and each unique nucleotide sequence was defined as a clonotype. Clonotypes were aligned to IMGT TRBV, TRBD and TRBJ reference segments using MiTCR v1.1. Analysis was restricted to V-J combinations with a frequency above 0.0001, which covered 98% to 99.2% of repertoires. A TCS score was defined as the ratio between F50 (clonal expansion) and ExV (chaos), using BLOSUM62-based TCRdist between CDR3 peptides within each V-J. Welch's t-statistics and random forest reduced roughly 540 V-J features to fewer than 15, which were used in a naive Bayes classifier (R e1071). Sample size was not statistically predetermined, and investigators were not blinded to group allocation. The paper reports TCR Vbeta CDR3 sequencing of 130 to 150 peripheral blood samples: approximately 41 ophthalmopathy, 75 to 80 hyperthyroidism and about 17 progressor patients.

The source is a man aged 35 to 55 with Graves disease. Donor details come from another sample of the same person, matched by shared clones. The sequences come from peripheral blood mononuclear cells (PBMCs), collected at new diagnosis, from a patient treated with antithyroid drugs.

Here the CDR3 is given as CASSSDRTGTMNTEAFF. The sequenced DNA: TGTGCCAGCAGCTCCGATCGTACAGGAACCATGAACACTGAAGCTTTCTTT. The chain employs TRBV5-8 and TRBJ1-1, with TRBD1 as a weak D call on 5 bases. The germline V gene supplies CDR1 SGHTS and CDR2 YDEGEE. The CDR3 holds 17 amino acids from the cysteine to the phenylalanine. Only the CDR3 DNA stays, 51 bases, in frame from base 1. V and J are truncated by 3 bases and 0 bases respectively, leaving an intervening sequence of 18 bases.